This T cell receptor (beta chain) was profiled in a study of T cells of healthy individuals. TCRdb reanalysed the 5' RACE reads using MiXCR and keeps one entry per CDR3 protein. There are 50,000 to 55,000 distinct CDR3 sequences in the sample; roughly 14% occur only once, and about 15% lies in the top ten. This clonotype was observed a handful of times. The receptor's source is a human donor in good health.

The CDR3 sequence: CAIRPRGTGNTEAFF. CDR3 DNA sequence: TGTGCCATCAGACCGCGGGGGACAGGGAACACTGAAGCTTTCTTT. The chain is built from TRBV10-3 and TRBJ1-1, with 8 bases lining up with TRBD1. Germline trimming cut 6 bases from V and 1 base from J; bases unmatched to any gene: 7. CDR3 length: 15 residues. CDR1 is ENHRY and CDR2 is SYGVKD in the germline V gene.